Below, 16 T cell receptor beta chains from the same sample are listed, as sequenced in a study of OX40 agonist ivuxolimab in advanced cancers. The method was immunoSEQ multiplex PCR; TCRdb's version includes in-frame clones alone and lacks a portion of them. In the table there are some 64,000 clones, around 90% of which are singletons. The specimen was CD4+ or CD8+ T cells sorted from blood, collected in a trial of the OX40 agonist ivuxolimab. These receptors all stem from an adult with an advanced solid tumor such as melanoma, head and neck, liver or kidney cancer.

The chain joins TRBV15 to TRBJ2-5, with 9 positions matching TRBD1. V lost 5 bases to trimming and J lost 5 bases; unmatched junction nucleotides: 9. CDR3 length equals 15 residues. Germline CDR1 and CDR2: LNHNV and YYDKDF (reference sequence). The CDR3 reads CATSPDRGSAETQYF. CDR3 coding DNA: TGTGCCACCAGCCCGGACAGGGGCTCAGCGGAGACCCAGTACTTC. Based on the CDR3 plus reference TRBV15 and TRBJ2-5, the full variable domain is DAMVIQNPRYQVTQFGKPVTLSCSQTLNHNVMYWYQQKSSQAPKLLFHYYDKDFNNEADTPDNFQSRRPNTSFCFLDIRSPGLGDTAMYLCATSPDRGSAETQYFGPGTRLLVL.

The V and J genes are TRBV27 and TRBJ2-5; D may be TRBD2 (7 bases). The CDR3 has 18 residues. In germline, CDR1 is MNHEY, CDR2 SMNVEV (reference sequence). V lost 5 bases, J lost 0 bases, and 22 bases lay in between. Here the CDR3 reads CASSPENLGGAHQETQYF. CDR3 coding DNA: TGTGCCAGCAGTCCTGAAAACCTGGGGGGGGCTCACCAAGAGACCCAGTACTTC.

The genes are TRBV9 and TRBJ2-1; 9 bases match TRBD1. The CDR3 sequence is 15 residues long. Germline V gene data show CDR1 as SGDLS and CDR2 as YYNGEE. Trimming at V came to 3 bases and at J to 5 bases, leaving 6 bases not matched to a gene. The CDR3 DNA reads as TGTGCCAGCAGCGCTCCGGGACAGGGTGACAATGAGCAGTTCTTC. Its translation is CASSAPGQGDNEQFF.

Regarding this clone: The junction departs from germline at one end; a sequencing error may be responsible. The chain is built from TRBV7-7 and TRBJ2-3; no clear D. The CDR3 is 14 amino acids. Germline V CDR1 and CDR2: SSHAT, FNYEAQ (reference sequence). In nucleotides, the CDR3 is TGTGCTAGCAGCCCCCAACAGAGCACAGATACGCAGTATTTT. It translates to CASSPQQSTDTQYF.

The chain links TRBV19 to TRBJ2-1, with D possibly being TRBD2 (5 bases). The CDR3 runs to 15 residues. V shed 5 bases and J shed 0 bases, with 11 bases lying between them. Germline CDR1 LNHDA, CDR2 SQIVND (reference sequence). DNA for the CDR3: TGTGCCAGTAGTCAATCTAGCTACTCCTACAATGAGCAGTTCTTC. Translation gives CASSQSSYSYNEQFF.

The chain couples TRBV28 to TRBJ1-2; D is perhaps TRBD1 (5 bases). The V gene's germline CDR1 is MDHEN and CDR2 SYDVKM. V lost 3 bases, J lost 7 bases, and 21 bases lay in between. The CDR3 consists of 16 residues. The CDR3 DNA is TGTGCCAGCAGTTTTCGATTCCAGGGCTTGTACGCTGGCTACACCTTC. Its protein is CASSFRFQGLYAGYTF.

The chain has TRBV5-6 and TRBJ2-3; D is tentatively TRBD1 or TRBD2 (6 bases each). CDR1 is SGHDT and CDR2 is YYEEEE in the germline V gene. This CDR3 spans 15 amino acids. V was shortened by 1 base and J by 3 bases, with 12 bases between the two germline ends. The CDR3 is CASSLRGLVTDTQYF. The DNA of the CDR3 is TGTGCCAGCAGCTTGCGGGGGCTCGTGACAGATACGCAGTATTTT.

A remark on this clone: Sequence at one end of the junction differs from germline and may be a read error. This chain links TRBV7-7 with TRBJ2-5; TRBD1 or TRBD2 may be the D gene (6 bases each). Germline loops: CDR1 SSHAT, CDR2 FNYEAQ (reference sequence). The CDR3 contains 14 residues. CDR3 in amino acids: CASSPGAIQETQYF. The CDR3 DNA is TGTGCTAGCAGCCCGGGGGCCATCCAAGAGACCCAGTACTTC.

The genes are TRBV25-1 and TRBJ2-7; 7 bases align to TRBD1. In germline, CDR1 is MGHDK, CDR2 SYGVNS. CDR3 length: 14 residues. V lost 5 bases to trimming and J lost 2 bases; unmatched junction nucleotides: 6. This CDR3 is CASSLGTAPYEQYF. The CDR3 bases are TGTGCCAGCAGTTTGGGGACAGCTCCCTACGAGCAGTACTTC.

This chain joins TRBV18 and TRBJ2-1, with TRBD2 as a possible D gene (6 bases). CDR1 and CDR2 from the germline V gene are KGHSH and LQKENI. The length of the CDR3 is 15 residues. V was pared by 4 bases and J by 0 bases, with 10 bases between. CDR3 amino acids: CASSLAGSSYNEQFF. Written as DNA, the CDR3 is TGTGCCAGCTCACTGGCGGGGAGCTCCTACAATGAGCAGTTCTTC.

This clone was counted once. Other DNA sequences within the sample encode an identical CDR3. The V and J genes are TRBV7-9 and TRBJ2-7; D unclear. V was clipped by 3 bases and J by 0 bases, with 3 bases between them. Germline V gene data show CDR1 as SEHNR and CDR2 as FQNEAQ (reference sequence). The CDR3 loop spans 12 amino acids. As DNA, the CDR3 is TGTGCCAGCAGCTTGGGCTCCTACGAGCAGTACTTC. Translated, it gives CASSLGSYEQYF.

V usage is TRBV11-2 and J usage is TRBJ2-3; TRBD1 matches 7 bases. J lost 0 bases, V lost 6 bases, and 6 bases had no gene match. The CDR3 contains 15 residues. CDR1 and CDR2 from the germline V gene are SGHAT and FQNNGV. For the CDR3, the DNA is TGTGCCAGCAGTTCCGGGACAGCTAGCACAGATACGCAGTATTTT. Protein: CASSSGTASTDTQYF. Using reference TRBV11-2 and TRBJ2-3 for the parts outside the CDR3, the full variable domain is EAGVAQSPRYKIIEKRQSVAFWCNPISGHATLYWYQQILGQGPKLLIQFQNNGVVDDSQLPKDRFSAERLKGVDSTLKIQPAKLEDSAVYLCASSSGTASTDTQYFGPGTRLTVL.

CDR3 amino acids: CASSRLGGHIFTEAFF. The CDR3, as DNA: TGTGCCAGCAGCCGCTTGGGGGGACACATCTTCACTGAAGCTTTCTTT. The chain combines TRBV7-9 with TRBJ1-1, with a possible D match to TRBD1 (6 bases). Trimming took off 5 bases at V and 4 bases at J, with 20 bases between the two ends. The length of the CDR3 is 16 residues. Germline loops: CDR1 SEHNR, CDR2 FQNEAQ (reference sequence). The variable domain in full, completed from reference TRBV7-9 and TRBJ1-1, reads DTGVSQNPRHKITKRGQNVTFRCDPISEHNRLYWYRQTLGQGPEFLTYFQNEAQLEKSRLLSDRFSAERPKGSFSTLEIQRTEQGDSAMYLCASSRLGGHIFTEAFFGQGTRLTVV.

The chain employs TRBV7-9 and TRBJ1-2; TRBD1 matches 9 bases. The J segment lost 10 bases and the V segment lost 7 bases, leaving 7 bases of the junction unmatched. This CDR3 contains 12 residues. Germline lookup yields CDR1 SEHNR and CDR2 FQNEAQ (reference sequence). CDR3 nucleotides: TGTGCCAGCACCCAAGGGGACAGGGCCTACACCTTC. Its protein is CASTQGDRAYTF.

This rearrangement joins TRBV5-1 to TRBJ2-5; 7 nucleotides agree with TRBD1. The better agreement between TRBJ2-7 and the DNA end casts doubt on the J call. From germline, CDR1 is SGHRS and CDR2 YFSETQ. This CDR3 spans 13 amino acids. CDR3 amino acids: CASSLTGVDEQYF. The CDR3 coding sequence is TGCGCCAGCAGCTTGACAGGGGTGGACGAGCAGTACTTC.

The V and J genes are TRBV11-2 and TRBJ2-2, with 8 nucleotides matching TRBD2. Trimming removed 5 bases from V and 8 bases from J; junction bases left unmatched: 7. The CDR3 totals 14 residues. Germline V gene data show CDR1 as SGHAT and CDR2 as FQNNGV. CDR3 in amino acids: CASSPWSGSGELFF. The CDR3 region has the DNA TGTGCCAGCAGCCCGTGGAGCGGGAGTGGGGAGCTGTTTTTT. The complete variable domain, with remaining parts taken from reference TRBV11-2 and TRBJ2-2, reads EAGVAQSPRYKIIEKRQSVAFWCNPISGHATLYWYQQILGQGPKLLIQFQNNGVVDDSQLPKDRFSAERLKGVDSTLKIQPAKLEDSAVYLCASSPWSGSGELFFGEGSRLTVL.